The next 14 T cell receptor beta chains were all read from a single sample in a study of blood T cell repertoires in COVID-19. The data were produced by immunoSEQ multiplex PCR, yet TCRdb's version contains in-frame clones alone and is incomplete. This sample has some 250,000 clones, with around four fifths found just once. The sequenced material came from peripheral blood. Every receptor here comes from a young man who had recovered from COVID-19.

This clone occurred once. This chain's CDR3 is CASSPLRVVASFADTQYF. In nucleotides, the CDR3 is TGTGCCAGCAGTCCTCTACGAGTAGTAGCGTCGTTTGCAGATACGCAGTATTTT. This rearrangement joins TRBV9 to TRBJ2-3, with D perhaps TRBD2 (5 bases). The CDR3 is 18 residues long. From germline, CDR1 is SGDLS and CDR2 YYNGEE. V lost 5 bases to trimming and J lost 4 bases, with 26 bases between them. The full variable domain, with the rest looked up from reference TRBV9 and TRBJ2-3, is DSGVTQTPKHLITATGQRVTLRCSPRSGDLSVYWYQQSLDQGLQFLIQYYNGEERAKGNILERFSAQQFPDLHSELNLSSLELGDSALYFCASSPLRVVASFADTQYFGPGTRLTVL.

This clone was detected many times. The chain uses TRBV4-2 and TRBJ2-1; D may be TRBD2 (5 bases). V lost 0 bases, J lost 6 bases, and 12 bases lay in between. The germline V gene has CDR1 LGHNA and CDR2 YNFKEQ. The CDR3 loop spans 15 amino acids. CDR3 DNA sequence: TGTGCCAGCAGCCAAGATTGGGAGACCAGCAATGAGCAGTTCTTC. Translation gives CASSQDWETSNEQFF.

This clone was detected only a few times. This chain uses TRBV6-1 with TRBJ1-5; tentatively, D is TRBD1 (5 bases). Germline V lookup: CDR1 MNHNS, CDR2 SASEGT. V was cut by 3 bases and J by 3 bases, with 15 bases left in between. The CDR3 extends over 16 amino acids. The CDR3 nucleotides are TGTGCCAGCAGTGACAAGGGGAGGGCCCCCAATCAGCCCCAGCATTTT. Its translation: CASSDKGRAPNQPQHF.

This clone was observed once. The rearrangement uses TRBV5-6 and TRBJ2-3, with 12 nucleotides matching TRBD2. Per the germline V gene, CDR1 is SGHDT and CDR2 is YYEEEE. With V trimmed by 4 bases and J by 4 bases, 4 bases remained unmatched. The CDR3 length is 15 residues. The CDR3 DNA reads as TGTGCCAGCAGCACCGGACTAGCGGGGTCAGATACGCAGTATTTT. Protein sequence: CASSTGLAGSDTQYF.

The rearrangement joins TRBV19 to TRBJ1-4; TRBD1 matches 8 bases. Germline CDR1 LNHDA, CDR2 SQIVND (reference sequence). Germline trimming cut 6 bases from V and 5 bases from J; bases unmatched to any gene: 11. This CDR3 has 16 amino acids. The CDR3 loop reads CASSDRGDTPNEKLFF. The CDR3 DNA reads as TGTGCCAGTAGCGACAGGGGCGACACCCCGAATGAAAAACTGTTTTTT.

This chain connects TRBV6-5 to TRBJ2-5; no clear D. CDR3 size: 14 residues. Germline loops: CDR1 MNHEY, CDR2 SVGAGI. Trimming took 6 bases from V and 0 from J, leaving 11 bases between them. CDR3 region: CASRSIRDQETQYF. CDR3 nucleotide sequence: TGTGCCAGCAGGTCAATACGGGACCAAGAGACCCAGTACTTC.

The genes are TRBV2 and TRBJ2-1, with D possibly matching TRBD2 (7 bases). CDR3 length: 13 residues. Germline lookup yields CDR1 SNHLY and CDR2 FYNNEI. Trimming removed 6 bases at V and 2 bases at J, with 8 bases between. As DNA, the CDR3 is TGTGCCAGCAGAGGGGGGGCCTACAATGAGCAGTTCTTC. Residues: CASRGGAYNEQFF.

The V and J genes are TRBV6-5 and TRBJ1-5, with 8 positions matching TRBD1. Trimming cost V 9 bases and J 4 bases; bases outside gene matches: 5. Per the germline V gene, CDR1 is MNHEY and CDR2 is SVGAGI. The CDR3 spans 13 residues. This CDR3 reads CASQGAMNQPQHF. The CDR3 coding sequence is TGTGCCAGTCAGGGGGCAATGAATCAGCCCCAGCATTTT.

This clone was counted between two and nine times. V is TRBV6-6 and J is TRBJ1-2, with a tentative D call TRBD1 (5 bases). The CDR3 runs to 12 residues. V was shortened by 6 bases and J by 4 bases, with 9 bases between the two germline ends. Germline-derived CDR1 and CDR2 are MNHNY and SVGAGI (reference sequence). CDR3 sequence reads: CASSQTVYGYTF. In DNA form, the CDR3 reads TGTGCCAGCAGCCAGACAGTCTATGGCTACACCTTC.

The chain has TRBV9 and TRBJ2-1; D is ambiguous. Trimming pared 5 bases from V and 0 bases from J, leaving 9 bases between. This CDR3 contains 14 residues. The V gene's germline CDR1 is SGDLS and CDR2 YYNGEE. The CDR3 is CASSFTSSYNEQFF. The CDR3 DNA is TGTGCCAGCAGTTTTACGAGCTCCTACAATGAGCAGTTCTTC.

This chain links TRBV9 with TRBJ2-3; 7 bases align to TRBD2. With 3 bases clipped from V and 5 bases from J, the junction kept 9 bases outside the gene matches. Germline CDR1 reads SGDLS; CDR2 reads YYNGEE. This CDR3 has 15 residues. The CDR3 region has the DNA TGTGCCAGCAGCGCCTCGGGTGTAGCGGGAGATACGCAGTATTTT. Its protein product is CASSASGVAGDTQYF.

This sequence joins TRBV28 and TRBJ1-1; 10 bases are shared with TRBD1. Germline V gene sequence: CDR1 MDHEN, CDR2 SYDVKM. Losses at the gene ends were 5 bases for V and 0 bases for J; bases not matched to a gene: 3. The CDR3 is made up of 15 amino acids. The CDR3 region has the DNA TGTGCCAGCAGTCGGGACAGGGGCGTGAACACTGAAGCTTTCTTT. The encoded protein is CASSRDRGVNTEAFF.

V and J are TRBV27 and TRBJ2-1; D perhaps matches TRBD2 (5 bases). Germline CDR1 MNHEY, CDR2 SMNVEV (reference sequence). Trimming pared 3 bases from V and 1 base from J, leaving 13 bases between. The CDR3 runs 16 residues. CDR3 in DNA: TGTGCCAGCAGTTTGGACTCGATGAGGTCCTACAATGAGCAGTTCTTC. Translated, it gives CASSLDSMRSYNEQFF.

CDR3 in DNA: TGTGCCATCAGTGAGAGACAGGGGAGTCAGCCCCAGCATTTT. Its translation is CAISERQGSQPQHF. V and J are TRBV10-3 and TRBJ1-5; 8 nucleotides align to TRBD1. Germline V gene lookup returns CDR1 ENHRY and CDR2 SYGVKD. CDR3 size: 14 residues. V was clipped by 2 bases and J by 6 bases; unmatched bases: 3.